This T cell receptor (beta chain) was identified in a study of T-cell reconstitution after alpha-beta-depleted transplantation in children. Unique molecular identifiers tagged the TCRbeta library. Each CDR3 protein gets one entry after TCRdb re-called the PCR reads with MiXCR. The sample includes a few hundred thousand distinct CDR3 sequences, around 9.9% seen only once; the top ten take roughly 5.1%. This TCR came from a human donor who donated a stem cell graft to a child with acute myeloid leukemia. Sample: PBMCs from the stem cell graft donor, taken from the stem cell graft.

CDR3 DNA sequence: TGCAGCGGACTAGCGGGGGTTGAGCAGTTCTTC. As protein: CSGLAGVEQFF. The V gene is TRBV29-1, the J gene TRBJ2-1, with 12 bases that match TRBD2. The CDR3 is 11 residues long. V lost 7 bases, J lost 9 bases, and 1 base stayed unmatched. Germline CDR1 SQVTM, CDR2 ANQGSEA.